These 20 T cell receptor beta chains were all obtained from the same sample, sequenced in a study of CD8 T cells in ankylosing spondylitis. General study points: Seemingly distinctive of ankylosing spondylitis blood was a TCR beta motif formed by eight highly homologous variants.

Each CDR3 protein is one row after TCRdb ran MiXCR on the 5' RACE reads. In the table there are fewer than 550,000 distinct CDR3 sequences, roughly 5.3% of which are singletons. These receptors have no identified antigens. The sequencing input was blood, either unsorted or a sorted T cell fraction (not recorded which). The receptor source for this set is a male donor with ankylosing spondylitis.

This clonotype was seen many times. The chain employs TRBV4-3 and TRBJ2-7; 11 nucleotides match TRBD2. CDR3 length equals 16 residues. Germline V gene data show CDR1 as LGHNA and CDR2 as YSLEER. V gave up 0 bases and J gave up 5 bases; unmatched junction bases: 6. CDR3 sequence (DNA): TGCGCCAGCAGCCAAGATATAGCGGGAGGGCCAGACGAGCAGTACTTC. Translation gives CASSQDIAGGPDEQYF.

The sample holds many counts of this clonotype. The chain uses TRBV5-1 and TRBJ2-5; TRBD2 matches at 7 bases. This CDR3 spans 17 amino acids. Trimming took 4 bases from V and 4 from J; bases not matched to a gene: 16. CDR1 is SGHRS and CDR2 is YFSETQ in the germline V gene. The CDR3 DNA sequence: TGCGCCAGCAGCCCGGGCGCTTCGCGGGGGAGAGGAGAGACCCAGTACTTC. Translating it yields CASSPGASRGRGETQYF.

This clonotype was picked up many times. Here the CDR3 reads CSARDPRGGNYGYTF. The CDR3 DNA sequence: TGCAGTGCTAGAGATCCCAGGGGAGGGAACTATGGCTACACCTTC. V usage is TRBV20-1 and J usage is TRBJ1-2, with a weak D call TRBD1 (6 bases). Trimming cost V 0 bases and J 2 bases, with 13 bases left between them. This CDR3 is 15 amino acids long. CDR1 DFQATT and CDR2 SNEGSKA come from the germline V gene (reference sequence).

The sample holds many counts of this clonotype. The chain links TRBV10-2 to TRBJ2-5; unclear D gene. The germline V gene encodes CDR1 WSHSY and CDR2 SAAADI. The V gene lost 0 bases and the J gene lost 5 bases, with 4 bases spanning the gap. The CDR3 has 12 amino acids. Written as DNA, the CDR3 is TGCGCCAGCAGTGAGTCGAGGGAGACCCAGTACTTC. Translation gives CASSESRETQYF.

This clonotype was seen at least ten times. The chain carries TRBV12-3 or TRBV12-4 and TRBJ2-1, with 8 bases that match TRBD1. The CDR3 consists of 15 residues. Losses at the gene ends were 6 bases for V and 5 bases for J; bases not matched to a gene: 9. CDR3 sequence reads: CASSSGQGWDNEQFF. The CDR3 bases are TGTGCCAGCAGCAGTGGACAGGGATGGGACAATGAGCAGTTCTTC.

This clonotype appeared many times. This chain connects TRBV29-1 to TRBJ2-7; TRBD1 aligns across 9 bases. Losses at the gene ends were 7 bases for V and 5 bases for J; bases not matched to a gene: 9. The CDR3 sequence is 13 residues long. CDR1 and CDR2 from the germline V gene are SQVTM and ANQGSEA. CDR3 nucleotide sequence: TGCAGCGGGGGGGACAGGGCAGTCAACGAGCAGTACTTC. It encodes CSGGDRAVNEQYF.

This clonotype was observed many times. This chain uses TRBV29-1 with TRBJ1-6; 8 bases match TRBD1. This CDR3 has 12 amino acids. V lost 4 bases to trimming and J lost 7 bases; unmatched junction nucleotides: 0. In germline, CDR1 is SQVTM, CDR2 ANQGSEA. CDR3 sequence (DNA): TGCAGCGTTGGGACAGGGAATTCACCCCTCCACTTT. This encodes CSVGTGNSPLHF.

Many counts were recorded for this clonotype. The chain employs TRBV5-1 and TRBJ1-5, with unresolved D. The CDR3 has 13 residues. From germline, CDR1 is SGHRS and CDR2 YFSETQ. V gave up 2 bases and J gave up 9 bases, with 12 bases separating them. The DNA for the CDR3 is TGCGCCAGCAGCTTAGGTGATTCGGGGCCCCAGCATTTT. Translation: CASSLGDSGPQHF.

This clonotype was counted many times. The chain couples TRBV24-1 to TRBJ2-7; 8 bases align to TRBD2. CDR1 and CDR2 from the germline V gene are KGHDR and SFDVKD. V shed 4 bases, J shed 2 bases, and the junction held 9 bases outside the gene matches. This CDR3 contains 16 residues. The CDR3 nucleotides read TGTGCCACCAGTGACGGAGCGGGAGCCTCCACCTACGAGCAGTACTTC. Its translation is CATSDGAGASTYEQYF.

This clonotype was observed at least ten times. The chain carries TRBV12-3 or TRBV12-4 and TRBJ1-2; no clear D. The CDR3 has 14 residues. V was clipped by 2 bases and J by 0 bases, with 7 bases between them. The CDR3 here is CASSLSATNYGYTF. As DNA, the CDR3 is TGTGCCAGCAGTTTAAGCGCGACTAACTATGGCTACACCTTC.

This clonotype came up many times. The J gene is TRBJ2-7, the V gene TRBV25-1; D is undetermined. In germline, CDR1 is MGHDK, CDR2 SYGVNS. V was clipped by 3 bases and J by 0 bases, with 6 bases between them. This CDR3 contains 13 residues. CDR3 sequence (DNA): TGTGCCAGCAGTGATAGCACCTCCTACGAGCAGTACTTC. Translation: CASSDSTSYEQYF.

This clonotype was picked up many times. The CDR3 DNA reads TGTGCCAGCAGCTACCACGATTTGAACACCGGGGAGCTGTTTTTT. It codes for CASSYHDLNTGELFF. V gene TRBV9 combines with J gene TRBJ2-2; D unresolved. The CDR3 is 15 amino acids. V was pared by 4 bases and J by 1 base, with 11 bases between. Germline CDR1 is SGDLS and CDR2 is YYNGEE.

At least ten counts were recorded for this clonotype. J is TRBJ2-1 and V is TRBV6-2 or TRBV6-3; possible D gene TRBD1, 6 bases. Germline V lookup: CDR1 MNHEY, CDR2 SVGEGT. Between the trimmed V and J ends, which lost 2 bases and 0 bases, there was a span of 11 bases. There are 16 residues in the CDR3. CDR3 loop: CASSYRGGASYNEQFF. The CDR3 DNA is TGTGCCAGCAGTTACCGAGGGGGAGCCTCCTACAATGAGCAGTTCTTC.

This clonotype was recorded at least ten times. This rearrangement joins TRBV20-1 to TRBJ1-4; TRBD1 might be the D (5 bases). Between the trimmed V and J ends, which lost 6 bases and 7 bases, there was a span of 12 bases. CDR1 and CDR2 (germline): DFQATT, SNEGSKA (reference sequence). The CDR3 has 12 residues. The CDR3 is CSAPVQGEKLFF. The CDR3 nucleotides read TGCAGTGCCCCAGTCCAGGGTGAAAAACTGTTTTTT.

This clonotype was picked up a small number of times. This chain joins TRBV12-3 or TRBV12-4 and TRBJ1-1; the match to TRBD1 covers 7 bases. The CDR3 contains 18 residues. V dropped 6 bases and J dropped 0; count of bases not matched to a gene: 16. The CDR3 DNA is TGTGCCAGCAGCCGAGGACAGGACCGGCGTCGGATGAACACTGAAGCTTTCTTT. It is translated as CASSRGQDRRRMNTEAFF.

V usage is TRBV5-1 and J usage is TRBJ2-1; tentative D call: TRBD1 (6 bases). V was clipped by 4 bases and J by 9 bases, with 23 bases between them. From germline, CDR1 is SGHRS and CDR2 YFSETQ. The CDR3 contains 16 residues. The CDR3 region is CASSRLGQTHSGEQFF. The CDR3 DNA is TGCGCCAGCAGCCGGCTAGGACAGACCCACTCCGGTGAGCAGTTCTTC.

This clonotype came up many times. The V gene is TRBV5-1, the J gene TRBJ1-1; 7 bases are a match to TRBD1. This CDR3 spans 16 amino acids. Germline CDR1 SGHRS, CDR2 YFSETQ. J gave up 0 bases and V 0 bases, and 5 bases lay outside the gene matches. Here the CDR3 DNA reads TGCGCCAGCAGCTTGGAAGGGACAGCCTTGAACACTGAAGCTTTCTTT. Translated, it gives CASSLEGTALNTEAFF.

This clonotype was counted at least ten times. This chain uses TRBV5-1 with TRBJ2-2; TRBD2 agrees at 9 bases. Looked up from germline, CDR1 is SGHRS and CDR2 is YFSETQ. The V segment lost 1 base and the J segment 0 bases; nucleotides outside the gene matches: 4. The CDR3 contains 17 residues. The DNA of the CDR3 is TGCGCCAGCAGCTTGATAAGCGGGAGGACGAACACCGGGGAGCTGTTTTTT. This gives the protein CASSLISGRTNTGELFF. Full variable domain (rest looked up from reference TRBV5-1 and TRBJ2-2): KAGVTQTPRYLIKTRGQQVTLSCSPISGHRSVSWYQQTPGQGLQFLFEYFSETQRNKGNFPGRFSGRQFSNSRSEMNVSTLELGDSALYLCASSLISGRTNTGELFFGEGSRLTVL.

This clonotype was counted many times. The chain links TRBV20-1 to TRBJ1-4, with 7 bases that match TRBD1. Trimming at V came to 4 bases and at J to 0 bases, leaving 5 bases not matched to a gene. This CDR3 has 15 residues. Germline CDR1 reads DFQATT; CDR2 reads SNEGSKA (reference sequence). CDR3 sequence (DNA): TGCAGTGCTAACCAGGGGGGTGCAACTAATGAAAAACTGTTTTTT. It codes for CSANQGGATNEKLFF.

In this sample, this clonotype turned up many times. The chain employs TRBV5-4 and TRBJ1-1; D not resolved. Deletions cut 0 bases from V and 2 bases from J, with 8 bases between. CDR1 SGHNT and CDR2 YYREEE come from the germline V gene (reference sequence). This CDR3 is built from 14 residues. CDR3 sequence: CASSLASINTEAFF. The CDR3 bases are TGTGCCAGCAGCTTGGCCTCGATCAACACTGAAGCTTTCTTT.